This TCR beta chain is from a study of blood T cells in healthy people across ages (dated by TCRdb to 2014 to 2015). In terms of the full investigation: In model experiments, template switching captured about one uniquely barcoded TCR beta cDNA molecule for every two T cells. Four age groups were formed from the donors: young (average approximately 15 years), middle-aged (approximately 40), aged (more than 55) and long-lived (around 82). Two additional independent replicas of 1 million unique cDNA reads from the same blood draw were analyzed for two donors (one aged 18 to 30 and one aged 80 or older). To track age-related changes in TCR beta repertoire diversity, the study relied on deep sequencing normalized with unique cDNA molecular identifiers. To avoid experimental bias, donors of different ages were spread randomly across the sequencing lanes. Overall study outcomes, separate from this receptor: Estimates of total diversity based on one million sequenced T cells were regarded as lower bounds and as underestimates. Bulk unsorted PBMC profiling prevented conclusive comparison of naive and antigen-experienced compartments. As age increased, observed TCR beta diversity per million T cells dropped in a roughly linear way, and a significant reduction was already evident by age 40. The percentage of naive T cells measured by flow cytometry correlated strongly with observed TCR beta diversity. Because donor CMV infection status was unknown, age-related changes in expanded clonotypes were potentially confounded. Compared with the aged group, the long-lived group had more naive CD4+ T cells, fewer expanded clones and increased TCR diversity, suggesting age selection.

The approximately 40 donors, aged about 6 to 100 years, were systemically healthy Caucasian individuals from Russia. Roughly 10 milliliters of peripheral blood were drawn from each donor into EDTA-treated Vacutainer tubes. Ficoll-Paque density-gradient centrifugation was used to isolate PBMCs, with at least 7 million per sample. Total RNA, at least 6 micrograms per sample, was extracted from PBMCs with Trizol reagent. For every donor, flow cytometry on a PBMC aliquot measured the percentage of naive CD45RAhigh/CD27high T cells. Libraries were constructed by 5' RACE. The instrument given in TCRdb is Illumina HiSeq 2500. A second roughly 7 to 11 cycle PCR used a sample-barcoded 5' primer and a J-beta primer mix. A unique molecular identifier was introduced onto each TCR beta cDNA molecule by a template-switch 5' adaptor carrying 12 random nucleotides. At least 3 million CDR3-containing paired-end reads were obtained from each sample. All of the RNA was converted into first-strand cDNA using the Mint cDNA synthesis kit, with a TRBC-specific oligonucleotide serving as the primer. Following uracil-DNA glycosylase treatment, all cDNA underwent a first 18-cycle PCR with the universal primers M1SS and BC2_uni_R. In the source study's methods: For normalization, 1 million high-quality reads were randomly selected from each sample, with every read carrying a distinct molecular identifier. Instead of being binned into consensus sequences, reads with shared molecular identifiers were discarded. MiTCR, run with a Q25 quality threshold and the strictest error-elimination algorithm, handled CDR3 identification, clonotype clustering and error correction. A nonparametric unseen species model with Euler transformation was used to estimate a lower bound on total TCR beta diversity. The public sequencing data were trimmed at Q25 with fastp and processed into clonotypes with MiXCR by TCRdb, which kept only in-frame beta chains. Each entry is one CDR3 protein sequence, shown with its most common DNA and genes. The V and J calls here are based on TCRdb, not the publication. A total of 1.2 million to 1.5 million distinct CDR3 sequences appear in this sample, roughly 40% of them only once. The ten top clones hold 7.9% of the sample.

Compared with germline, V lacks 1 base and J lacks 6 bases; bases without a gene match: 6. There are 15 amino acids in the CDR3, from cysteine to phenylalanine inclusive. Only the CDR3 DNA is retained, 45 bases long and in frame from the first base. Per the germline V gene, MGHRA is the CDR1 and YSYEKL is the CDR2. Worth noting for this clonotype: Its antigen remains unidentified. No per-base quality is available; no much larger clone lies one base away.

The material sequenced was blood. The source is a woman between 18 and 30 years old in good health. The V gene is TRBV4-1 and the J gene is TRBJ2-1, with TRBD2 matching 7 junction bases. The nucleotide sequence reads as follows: TGCGCCAGCAGCCAAGGACTAGCCCGGAGCAATGAGCAGTTCTTC. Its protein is CASSQGLARSNEQFF.